Listed below are T cell receptor beta chains from one sample, sequenced in a study of graft-versus-host responses after intestinal transplantation. These receptors' targets are unknown. The method was immunoSEQ multiplex PCR; TCRdb's version includes in-frame clones alone and lacks a portion of them. The data hold roughly 90,000 clones, with around 90% observed a single time. This sample comprised unstimulated CD4+ T cells sorted from spleen or lymph node cells, obtained before transplant. The receptors shown here come from a human donor who was the organ donor for an intestinal transplant. Each CDR3 is given with its conserved first and last residue. D genes are given only for firm matches. A clone size is listed for some rows: how often the clone was seen (once, few, many), or a class if it is expanded.

abundance: -; v_gene: TRBV10-3; j_gene: TRBJ2-2; d_gene: TRBD2; CDR3aa: CASALAGNTGELFF; CDR3nt: TGTGCCTCGGCACTAGCGGGGAACACCGGGGAGCTGTTTTTT
abundance: -; v_gene: TRBV10-1; j_gene: TRBJ2-1; d_gene: -; CDR3aa: CASSGTGDGLVAINEQFF; CDR3nt: TGCGCCAGCAGCGGGACAGGCGACGGACTAGTCGCAATAAATGAGCAGTTCTTC
abundance: -; v_gene: TRBV18; j_gene: TRBJ1-2; d_gene: -; CDR3aa: CASSPGGNGYTF; CDR3nt: TGTGCCAGCTCACCGGGGGGAAATGGCTACACCTTC
abundance: -; v_gene: TRBV19; j_gene: TRBJ1-5; d_gene: TRBD1; CDR3aa: CASSPRTGVVDQPQHF; CDR3nt: TGTGCCAGTAGTCCTAGGACAGGGGTGGTTGACCAGCCCCAGCATTTT
abundance: once; v_gene: TRBV6-1; j_gene: TRBJ2-4; d_gene: TRBD2; CDR3aa: CASSEKSRGNIQYF; CDR3nt: TGCGCCAGCAGTGAAAAATCGCGGGGGAACATTCAGTACTTC
abundance: -; v_gene: TRBV7-9; j_gene: TRBJ2-5; d_gene: -; CDR3aa: CASSLSAGPGRRSETQYF; CDR3nt: TGTGCCAGCAGCTTATCCGCCGGCCCAGGGCGTCGTTCCGAGACCCAGTACTTC
abundance: -; v_gene: TRBV5-1; j_gene: TRBJ2-5; d_gene: TRBD2; CDR3aa: CASSPGGGDRDAQQETQYF; CDR3nt: TGCGCCAGCAGCCCGGGGGGGGGTGACCGGGACGCCCAACAAGAGACCCAGTACTTC
abundance: -; v_gene: TRBV11-3; j_gene: TRBJ2-2; d_gene: -; CDR3aa: CASSTGTSGAGELFF; CDR3nt: TGTGCCAGCAGCACCGGGACAAGTGGCGCCGGGGAGCTGTTTTTT
abundance: -; v_gene: TRBV12-2; j_gene: TRBJ1-3; d_gene: -; CDR3aa: CASRPRNTIYF; CDR3nt: TGTGCAAGTCGCCCTCGAAACACCATATATTTT
abundance: -; v_gene: TRBV19; j_gene: TRBJ2-1; d_gene: TRBD1; CDR3aa: CASSISGGHNEQFF; CDR3nt: TGTGCCAGTAGTATCTCAGGGGGCCACAATGAGCAGTTCTTC
abundance: -; v_gene: TRBV9; j_gene: TRBJ2-3; d_gene: -; CDR3aa: CASSQRQSLTDTQYF; CDR3nt: TGTGCCAGCAGCCAACGACAGTCCCTCACAGATACGCAGTATTTT
abundance: -; v_gene: TRBV28; j_gene: TRBJ2-6; d_gene: TRBD1; CDR3aa: CASRPGTGGLPGANVLTF; CDR3nt: TGTGCCAGCAGGCCAGGGACAGGTGGACTTCCCGGGGCCAACGTCCTGACTTTC
abundance: -; v_gene: TRBV6-1; j_gene: TRBJ2-3; d_gene: TRBD2; CDR3aa: CASSSWTSGKDTQYF; CDR3nt: TGTGCCAGCAGCTCGTGGACTAGCGGGAAAGATACGCAGTATTTT
abundance: -; v_gene: TRBV11-2; j_gene: TRBJ2-1; d_gene: TRBD1; CDR3aa: CASSSRGVGTGGYNEQFF; CDR3nt: TGTGCCAGCAGCTCAAGGGGTGTCGGGACAGGAGGGTACAATGAGCAGTTCTTC
abundance: -; v_gene: TRBV6-1; j_gene: TRBJ1-1; d_gene: TRBD1; CDR3aa: CASADRGGVAEAFF; CDR3nt: TGTGCCAGCGCAGACAGGGGTGGTGTAGCTGAAGCTTTCTTT
abundance: -; v_gene: TRBV6-1; j_gene: TRBJ2-7; d_gene: -; CDR3aa: CASSERPGDLGQYF; CDR3nt: TGTGCCAGCAGTGAAAGGCCTGGAGATCTTGGGCAGTACTTC
abundance: -; v_gene: TRBV5-4; j_gene: TRBJ2-5; d_gene: -; CDR3aa: CASSFSGGQETQYF; CDR3nt: TGTGCCAGCAGCTTTTCAGGGGGGCAAGAGACCCAGTACTTC
abundance: once; v_gene: TRBV2; j_gene: TRBJ1-1; d_gene: -; CDR3aa: CASSDEAIYEAFF; CDR3nt: TGTGCCAGCAGTGATGAGGCGATTTATGAAGCTTTCTTT
abundance: -; v_gene: TRBV5-1; j_gene: TRBJ2-3; d_gene: -; CDR3aa: CASSLILEDTQYF; CDR3nt: TGCGCCAGCAGCTTGATCCTAGAAGATACGCAGTATTTT
abundance: -; v_gene: TRBV27; j_gene: TRBJ2-5; d_gene: TRBD2; CDR3aa: CASSFRAGEETQYF; CDR3nt: TGTGCCAGCAGTTTCAGGGCGGGGGAAGAGACCCAGTACTTC
abundance: -; v_gene: TRBV5-4; j_gene: TRBJ2-7; d_gene: TRBD1; CDR3aa: CASSWGQAAYEQYF; CDR3nt: TGTGCCAGCAGCTGGGGACAGGCTGCCTACGAGCAGTACTTC
abundance: few; v_gene: TRBV6-1; j_gene: TRBJ1-1; d_gene: -; CDR3aa: CASNPQGRVAEAFF; CDR3nt: TGTGCCAGCAACCCTCAGGGTCGGGTCGCTGAAGCTTTCTTT
abundance: -; v_gene: TRBV19; j_gene: TRBJ1-5; d_gene: -; CDR3aa: CASSVLGSFNQPQHF; CDR3nt: TGTGCCAGTAGTGTGCTGGGTAGCTTTAATCAGCCCCAGCATTTT
abundance: -; v_gene: TRBV6-5; j_gene: TRBJ1-1; d_gene: -; CDR3aa: CASKGVTEAFF; CDR3nt: TGTGCCAGCAAAGGGGTGACTGAAGCTTTCTTT